This T cell receptor (beta chain) appears in the sequencing data of a study of blood T cell repertoires in COVID-19. About the study: Researchers got acute and convalescent COVID-19 samples from the United States, Italy and Spain.

It was during active infection that Seattle patients were enrolled and then longitudinally followed. Per germline, CDR1 MDHEN and CDR2 SYDVKM. The CDR3 runs to 15 residues. J lost 4 bases, V lost 5 bases, and 8 bases had no gene match. Per the authors' pipeline: Amplified reference gene primers provided the basis for estimating nucleated cell counts. Assay used: immunoSEQ multiplex PCR; TCRdb lists only in-frame clones, some missing. V and J calls and clone size are as listed in that table; D and trimming were resolved from the DNA. The table has around 100,000 clones, about 90% seen once. The sequence came from a man younger than 35 with COVID-19, enrolled during active disease. J is TRBJ2-1 and V is TRBV28, with 7 bases lining up with TRBD2. Input material: peripheral blood. The CDR3 loop is CASSTRLAAYNEQFF. For the CDR3, the DNA is TGTGCCAGCAGTACCCGGCTAGCGGCATACAATGAGCAGTTCTTC.